This T cell receptor (beta chain) appears in the sequencing data of a study of T cells after posttransplantation cyclophosphamide. Study outcomes and limitations: Blood and skin or GI T cell repertoires showed limited TRB overlap. Later blood repertoires were often dominated by clones from the donor CD8+ memory compartment.

Busulfan-fludarabine conditioning, marrow transplant, and cyclophosphamide on days +3 and +4 were administered. As to this clone: What it binds is not known.

The CDR3 extends over 14 amino acids. Trimming stripped 6 bases from V and 5 bases from J, with 16 bases between. Germline V gene data show CDR1 as MNHEY and CDR2 as SVGAGI. Clones were sequenced by immunoSEQ multiplex PCR, and TCRdb holds only the in-frame ones, with some missing. The sample has around 18,000 clones, around 73% seen once. The sample was CD8+ T cells sorted from PBMCs, taken around 2,000 days after a stem cell transplant with posttransplant cyclophosphamide. The clonotype was recovered from a female patient between 40 and 55 years old who received an allogeneic stem cell transplant from a related donor, was CMV-positive, and had no GVHD. Among the T cells, some may be from the graft donor. The V call is TRBV6-5, the J call TRBJ1-1; a weak D match, TRBD1 (5 bases). The CDR3 sequence: CASSYGGGRTEAFF. For the CDR3, the DNA is TGTGCCAGCAGCTATGGGGGGGGAAGGACTGAAGCTTTCTTT.